Sequencing of this TCR beta chain was carried out in a study of blood T cells in healthy people across ages (dated by TCRdb to the mid-2010s). Concerning the study at large: In model experiments, template switching captured roughly one uniquely barcoded TCR beta cDNA molecule for every two T cells. Age-related changes in TCR beta repertoire diversity were measured in the study by deep sequencing normalized with unique cDNA molecular identifiers. Donors of different ages were randomly distributed across sequencing lanes to avoid experimental bias. The donors were divided into four age groups: young (average approximately 16 years), middle-aged (about 40), aged (roughly 60) and long-lived (about 90). The study analyzed two additional independent replicas of 1 million unique cDNA reads from the same blood draw for two donors, one aged 18 to 29 and one aged 80 or older. Overall study outcomes, separate from this receptor: As age increased, observed TCR beta diversity per million T cells dropped in a roughly linear way, and a significant reduction was already evident by age approximately 40. Because donor CMV infection status was unknown, age-related changes in expanded clonotypes were potentially confounded. Compared with the aged group, more naive CD4+ T cells, fewer expanded clones and increased TCR diversity were shown by the long-lived group, suggesting age selection. The percentage of naive T cells measured by flow cytometry correlated strongly with observed TCR beta diversity. Estimates of total diversity based on one million sequenced T cells were considered lower bounds and underestimates. Bulk unsorted PBMC profiling prevented conclusive comparison of naive and antigen-experienced compartments.

The library was prepared using 5' RACE. The sample was run on an Illumina HiSeq 2500. The second PCR ran for roughly 6 to 11 cycles and used a J-beta primer mix along with a sample-barcoded 5' primer. A unique molecular identifier was introduced onto each TCR beta cDNA molecule by a template-switch 5' adaptor carrying 12 random nucleotides. Each sample yielded at least 2.5 million CDR3-containing paired-end reads. The Mint cDNA synthesis kit, primed by a TRBC-specific oligonucleotide, was used to synthesize first-strand cDNA from all RNA. All cDNA was treated with uracil-DNA glycosylase and then went through a first 18-cycle PCR with the universal primers M1SS and BC2_uni_R. Turning to the authors' computational methods: Each sample was normalized by randomly selecting 1 million high-quality reads, each carrying a distinct molecular identifier. Instead of being binned into consensus sequences, reads with shared molecular identifiers were discarded. MiTCR, set to a Q25 quality threshold and the strictest error-elimination algorithm, was used for CDR3 identification, clonotype clustering and error correction. A nonparametric unseen species model with Euler transformation was used to estimate a lower bound on total TCR beta diversity. TCRdb itself trimmed the public reads at Q25 with fastp, ran MiXCR and retained productive beta chains. Every entry covers one CDR3 protein and lists the most common genes and DNA from its rows. The V and J calls and clone size come from TCRdb's table, not from the authors' own analysis. The sample yields approximately 1.5 million distinct CDR3 sequences; approximately 39% were counted once. Jointly, the top ten make up over 3.5% of the sample.

For CDR1 and CDR2, the germline V gene lists SGHAT and FQNNGV. Trimming removed 5 bases from V and 1 base from J, leaving 5 bases between the germline ends. From the cysteine up to the phenylalanine, the CDR3 has a length of 13 residues. Solely the CDR3 DNA is kept, with 39 bases framed from the first base. Worth noting for this clonotype: Its antigen is unknown. This may be a read error: a much more frequent sequence differs by one nucleotide.

Systemically healthy Caucasian individuals from Russia, approximately 39 in total and aged about 6 to 90 years, were included as donors. Each donor gave around 9.9 milliliters of peripheral blood, collected into EDTA-treated Vacutainer tubes. PBMCs were isolated by Ficoll-Paque density-gradient centrifugation, with at least 7 million obtained per sample. Trizol reagent was used to extract total RNA from PBMCs, with at least 5 micrograms per sample. For every donor, flow cytometry on a PBMC aliquot measured the percentage of naive CD45RAhigh/CD27high T cells. The sample taken for sequencing was blood. The clonotype originates from a woman in her late teens or twenties in good health. The rearrangement combines TRBV11-2 with TRBJ2-2, with the D gene uncertain. The CDR3 reads as follows: CASSHLNTGELFF. The DNA sequence is TGTGCCAGCAGCCACTTGAACACCGGGGAGCTGTTTTTT.